This section outlines one TCR beta chain sequence together with its context. The sample comes from a study of OX40 agonist ivuxolimab in advanced cancers. Repertoires were generated with immunoSEQ multiplex PCR, while TCRdb's copy carries only in-frame clones and drops some. The data contain over 30,000 clones, around four fifths of them singletons. The CDR3 has 13 amino acids. Germline V gives CDR1 SGHTA, CDR2 FQGNSA. The V end lost 1 base, the J end lost 6 bases, and 10 bases lay between the germline ends. Patients who had autoimmune disease history or got systemic immunosuppression were left out. The origin of this receptor is an adult with an advanced solid tumor such as melanoma, head and neck, liver or kidney cancer. The specimen comprised CD4+ or CD8+ T cells sorted from blood, sampled in a trial of the OX40 agonist ivuxolimab. V and J are TRBV7-2 and TRBJ2-7; D perhaps matches TRBD1 (5 bases). CDR3 DNA sequence: TGTGCCAGCAGCTTAGGACAGCTTCGCGAGCAGTACTTC. Amino acid sequence: CASSLGQLREQYF.